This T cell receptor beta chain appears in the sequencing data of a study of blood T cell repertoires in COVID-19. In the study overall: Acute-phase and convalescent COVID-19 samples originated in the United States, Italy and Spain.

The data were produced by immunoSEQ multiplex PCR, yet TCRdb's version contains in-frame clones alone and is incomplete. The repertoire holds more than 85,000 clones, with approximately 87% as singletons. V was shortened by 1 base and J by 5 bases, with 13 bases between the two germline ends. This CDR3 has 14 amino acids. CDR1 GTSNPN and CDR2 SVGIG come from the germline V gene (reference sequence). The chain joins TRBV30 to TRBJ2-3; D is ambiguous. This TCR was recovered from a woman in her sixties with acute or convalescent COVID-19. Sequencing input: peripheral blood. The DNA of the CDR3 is TGTGCCTGGAGTGACCGAGTTGTCGGAGATACGCAGTATTTT. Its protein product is CAWSDRVVGDTQYF.